This TCR beta chain was observed in a study of metastatic and nonmetastatic thyroid tumors. Study overall: Across blood and tumor or nodule tissue, repertoires from malignant and benign thyroid patients were compared with one another.

To note about this clone: As yet, its antigen is unknown.

Trimming cost V 5 bases and J 5 bases; bases outside gene matches: 8. CDR3 size: 16 residues. Original data processing: For papillary thyroid cancer, a distant-metastasis classifier was constructed from CDR3 differences observed across clinicopathological groups. TCRdb re-clonotyped the PCR reads via MiXCR. TCRdb, rather than the study authors, made the V and J calls. The sample has 30,000 to 45,000 clones, roughly 25% seen once. Every patient was untreated before thyroid surgery. Study results and limitations: According to reports, the diversity of TCR beta was significantly higher in malignant thyroid tumors than in benign nodules, and this held in both blood and tumor samples.

Sample: blood. The chain employs TRBV12-3 or TRBV12-4 and TRBJ2-2, with 10 bases aligning to TRBD2. This receptor was identified in a female donor with papillary thyroid cancer or a benign thyroid nodule (not recorded which). Some clones in this sample may be carry-over from other donors' samples. The CDR3 loop reads CASSKLAGMGTGELFF. DNA of the CDR3: TGTGCCAGCAGTAAACTAGCGGGAATGGGAACCGGGGAGCTGTTTTTT.